This T cell receptor beta chain was sequenced in a study of vaccination effects on CD4 cells after COVID-19. About the study: Vaccine administered to participants consisted of two doses of either BNT162b2 or mRNA-1273.

There are 15 residues in the CDR3. The germline V gene has CDR1 SGHNT and CDR2 YYREEE (reference sequence). V was trimmed by 4 bases and J by 6 bases, leaving 19 bases between them. On this clone itself: Antigen specificity is unknown.

The assay was immunoSEQ multiplex PCR, and TCRdb's table has in-frame clones only and misses some. The sample has about 22,000 clones, less than 85% seen once. Antigen-specific CD4+ T cell clonotypes were called by their expansion after viral peptide-pool culture in ViraFEST. The authors isolated CD4+ T cells after around 9 days of culture. According to PCR results, the person was infected with SARS-CoV-2 between March and December 2020. A half-medium replacement with IL-2 medium was carried out on days 3 and 7. Notes on the study in general: The study, lacking early post-infection timepoints, had few convalescent patients.

This receptor was taken from a human donor who had a prior SARS-CoV-2 infection. This specimen consisted of CD4+ T cells from PBMCs cultured with SARS-CoV-2 spike peptides, obtained before COVID-19 vaccination. The chain has TRBV5-4 and TRBJ1-2; D may be TRBD1 (6 bases). CDR3 in amino acids: CASSLPGHSRDGYTF. CDR3 in DNA: TGTGCCAGCAGCCTTCCGGGACACTCTAGGGATGGCTACACCTTC.